Shown below are 2 T cell receptor beta chains from a single sample sequenced in a study of T-cell memory formation after mild COVID-19. TCRdb re-analysed the 5' RACE reads in MiXCR, keeping a single row per CDR3 protein. Here the sample spans 450,000 to 650,000 distinct CDR3 sequences, 20% to 25% being singletons. The specimen sequenced was PBMCs or a T cell subset sorted from them (not recorded which). These receptors were obtained from an adult woman who had mild COVID-19 (a few samples of this study predate the infection). Cell type and time point are not known.

The chain is built from TRBV7-9 and TRBJ2-2; D remains ambiguous. The germline V gene encodes CDR1 SEHNR and CDR2 FQNEAQ (reference sequence). This CDR3 is 12 amino acids long. V was clipped by 6 bases and J by 5 bases, with 7 bases between them. CDR3 loop: CASRKKTGELFF. Written as DNA, the CDR3 is TGTGCCAGCAGGAAAAAAACCGGGGAGCTGTTTTTT.

This clonotype was recorded a few times. A much larger clone differs by one base, so this may be a read error. The chain has TRBV9 and TRBJ1-1; D ambiguous. V was cut by 3 bases and J by 2 bases, with 2 bases left in between. The germline V gene has CDR1 SGDLS and CDR2 YYNGEE. The CDR3 spans 11 residues. The CDR3 here is CASSDNTEAFF. CDR3 in DNA: TGTGCCAGCAGCGACAACACTGAAGCTTTCTTT.